This T cell receptor beta chain was captured by sequencing in a study of neurological immune-mediated disorders. Described time point: longitudinal time-point 2. This clonotype has a count of ten or more. Its antigen is as yet unknown. A single run covered 15-18 subjects with over 170 million TCR-beta sequences. TCRdb reprocessed the 5' RACE reads with MiXCR, giving one entry per CDR3 protein. The sample consists of about 80,000 distinct CDR3 sequences, 5.8% of them appearing once. CDR3 size: 17 residues. The germline CDR1 and CDR2 sequences are KGHSH and LQKENI. The ends were cut back, 5 bases at V and 0 bases at J, with 19 bases in the middle. Study results and caveats: The greatest degree of TCR clonal expansion was observed in HTLV-1-associated myelopathy, with the lowest in multiple sclerosis, below that of healthy controls. One related-CDR3 cluster, identified by phylogenetic grouping, held the repertoires of 18 of 34 multiple sclerosis patients and was a possible signature.

This receptor was identified in a woman in her fifties or sixties with multiple sclerosis. V gene TRBV18 combines with J gene TRBJ1-1; D unresolved. Sequencing was performed on PBMCs. The CDR3 loop is CASSASPQDRMNTEAFF. CDR3 sequence (DNA): TGTGCCAGCTCAGCGTCACCTCAGGACCGAATGAACACTGAAGCTTTCTTT.